This T cell receptor (beta chain) is drawn from a study of blood T cell repertoires in COVID-19. Looking at the study overall: PBMCs, B-cell-depleted T cells, or T cells were the source of the cDNA or gDNA that made up the material.

Germline V CDR1 and CDR2: SGHRS, YFSETQ. After removal of 6 bases from V and 2 bases from J, the junction contained 3 bases not matched to a gene. The length of the CDR3 is 15 residues. Sequenced by immunoSEQ multiplex PCR; TCRdb stores in-frame clones only, minus some. Here the sample spans some 120,000 clones, around 82% being singletons. V gene TRBV5-1 combines with J gene TRBJ2-1, with 12 bases aligning to TRBD2. Source material: peripheral blood. The TCR comes from an elderly man with active or convalescent COVID-19. The CDR3 nucleotides read TGCGCCAGCACGACTAGCGGGGGCACCTACAATGAGCAGTTCTTC. Amino acids: CASTTSGGTYNEQFF.